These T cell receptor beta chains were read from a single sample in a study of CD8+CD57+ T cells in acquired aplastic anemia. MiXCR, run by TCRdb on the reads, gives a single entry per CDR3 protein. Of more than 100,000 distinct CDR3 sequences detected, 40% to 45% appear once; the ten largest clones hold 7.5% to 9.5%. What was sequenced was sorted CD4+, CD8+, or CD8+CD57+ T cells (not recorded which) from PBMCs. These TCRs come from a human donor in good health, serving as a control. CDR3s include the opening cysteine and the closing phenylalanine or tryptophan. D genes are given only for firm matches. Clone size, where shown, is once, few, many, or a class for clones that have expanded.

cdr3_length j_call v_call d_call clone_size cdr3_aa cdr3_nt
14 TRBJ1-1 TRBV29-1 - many CSVLGNPKNTEAFF TGCAGCGTTCTCGGGAACCCGAAGAACACTGAAGCTTTCTTT
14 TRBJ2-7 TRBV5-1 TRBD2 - CASKGRGRPYEQYF TGCGCCAGCAAGGGCCGCGGGAGGCCCTACGAGCAGTACTTC
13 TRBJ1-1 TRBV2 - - CASSVAGNTEAFF TGTGCCAGCAGTGTCGCGGGGAACACTGAAGCTTTCTTT
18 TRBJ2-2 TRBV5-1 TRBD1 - CASSLNPRQGANTGELFF TGCGCCAGCAGCTTGAATCCCCGACAGGGGGCGAACACCGGGGAGCTGTTTTTT
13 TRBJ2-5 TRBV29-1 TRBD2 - CSVELAGQETQYF TGCAGCGTTGAACTAGCGGGGCAAGAGACCCAGTACTTC
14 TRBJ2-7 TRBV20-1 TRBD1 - CSARDRGRSYEQYF TGCAGTGCTAGAGACAGGGGGCGAAGCTACGAGCAGTACTTC
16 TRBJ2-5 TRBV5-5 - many CASSSTGTPIQETQYF TGTGCCAGCAGTTCGACCGGGACACCAATCCAAGAGACCCAGTACTTC
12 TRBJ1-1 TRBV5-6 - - CASSLGYTEAFF TGTGCCAGCAGCTTGGGATACACTGAAGCTTTCTTT
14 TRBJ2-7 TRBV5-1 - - CASSYGTSSYEQYF TGCGCCAGCAGCTACGGCACGAGCTCCTACGAGCAGTACTTC
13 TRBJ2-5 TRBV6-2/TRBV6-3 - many CASSYTGPETQYF TGTGCCAGCAGTTATACAGGGCCAGAGACCCAGTACTTC
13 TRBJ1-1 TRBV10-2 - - CASSGRVNTEAFF TGCGCCAGCAGTGGCAGGGTGAACACTGAAGCTTTCTTT
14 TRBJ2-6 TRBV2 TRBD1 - CASSGTGGANVLTF TGTGCCAGCAGTGGGACAGGTGGGGCCAACGTCCTGACTTTC
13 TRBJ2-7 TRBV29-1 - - CSVIGTKPYEQYF TGCAGCGTGATAGGGACAAAACCCTACGAGCAGTACTTC
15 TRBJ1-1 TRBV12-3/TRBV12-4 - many CASSSLDGWNTEAFF TGTGCCAGCAGTTCCCTGGACGGGTGGAACACTGAAGCTTTCTTT
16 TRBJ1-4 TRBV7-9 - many CASSSPRRDPNEKLFF TGTGCCAGCAGCTCCCCTCGGCGGGACCCAAATGAAAAACTGTTTTTT
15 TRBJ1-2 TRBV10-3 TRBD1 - CAISKPGTGGYGYTF TGTGCCATCAGCAAACCCGGGACAGGGGGCTATGGCTACACCTTC
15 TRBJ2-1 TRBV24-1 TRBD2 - CATSSGLESIQEQFF TGTGCCACCAGTTCGGGACTAGAGAGCATTCAGGAGCAGTTCTTC
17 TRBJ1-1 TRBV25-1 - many CASSEYRDGRLNTEAFF TGTGCCAGCAGTGAATATCGGGACGGACGGTTAAACACTGAAGCTTTCTTT
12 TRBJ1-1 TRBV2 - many CASGGEFTEAFF TGTGCCAGCGGGGGGGAGTTTACTGAAGCTTTCTTT